The next 22 T cell receptor beta chains were all read from a single sample in a study of CD8 T cells in ankylosing spondylitis. Each CDR3 protein is one row after TCRdb ran MiXCR on the 5' RACE reads. There are 310,000 or so distinct CDR3 sequences in the sample; 15% to 20% occur only once, and 7.5% to 9.5% lies in the top ten. Material for sequencing was blood, either unsorted or a sorted T cell fraction (not recorded which). The receptors derive from a male donor with ankylosing spondylitis or in good health (not recorded which).

This clonotype has only a few counts. The chain joins TRBV28 to TRBJ2-5, with 8 positions matching TRBD2. V shed 6 bases and J 3 bases; nucleotides not matched to a gene: 6. The CDR3 sequence is 14 residues long. Germline CDR1 reads MDHEN; CDR2 reads SYDVKM. CDR3 region: CASSLGLAKETQYF. The CDR3 nucleotides read TGTGCCAGCAGCCTCGGACTAGCTAAAGAGACCCAGTACTTC.

This clonotype has just a few counts. The chain is built from TRBV20-1 and TRBJ2-1; 9 bases fit TRBD2. The germline CDR1 and CDR2 sequences are DFQATT and SNEGSKA (reference sequence). The V gene end was trimmed by 3 bases and the J gene end by 15 bases; junction bases not matched to a gene: 18. The length of the CDR3 is 15 residues. The CDR3 DNA follows: TGCAGTGCTAGCACGCCTAGCGGGAATAACCTTGAGGTGTTCTTC. Protein sequence: CSASTPSGNNLEVFF.

V and J are TRBV18 and TRBJ1-5; 7 bases fit TRBD1. Germline V gene lookup returns CDR1 KGHSH and CDR2 LQKENI. With V trimmed by 2 bases and J by 6 bases, 10 bases remained unmatched. CDR3 size: 16 residues. The CDR3 loop is CASSPKGQAGGQPQHF. CDR3 nucleotide sequence: TGTGCCAGCTCACCAAAAGGGCAGGCAGGGGGTCAGCCCCAGCATTTT.

This clonotype was seen many times. CDR3 coding DNA: TGTGCCAGCAGTTTAGAAGCGGGCTATGGCTACACCTTC. Protein sequence: CASSLEAGYGYTF. This sequence joins TRBV12-3 or TRBV12-4 and TRBJ1-2; no clear D gene. The CDR3 runs to 13 residues. The V end was cut by 1 base, the J end by 4 bases, with 7 bases between.

The chain links TRBV15 to TRBJ2-2, with D possibly being TRBD2 (5 bases). Looked up from germline, CDR1 is LNHNV and CDR2 is YYDKDF (reference sequence). Trimming stripped 7 bases from V and 0 bases from J, with 9 bases between. The CDR3 extends over 14 amino acids. DNA of the CDR3: TGTGCCACCACCCCGGGAACGAACACCGGGGAGCTGTTTTTT. It yields the protein CATTPGTNTGELFF.

In this sample, this clonotype turned up a few times. V gene TRBV5-1 combines with J gene TRBJ2-3, with TRBD2 as a possible D gene (5 bases). This CDR3 region has 18 residues. Germline CDR1 is SGHRS and CDR2 is YFSETQ. V gave up 2 bases and J gave up 2 bases, with 21 bases separating them. CDR3 DNA: TGCGCCAGCAGCTTCCCAACCCGGGGTGGGGATTACACAGATACGCAGTATTTT. Its protein product is CASSFPTRGGDYTDTQYF. Looking up the rest from reference TRBV5-1 and TRBJ2-3 gives the full variable domain: KAGVTQTPRYLIKTRGQQVTLSCSPISGHRSVSWYQQTPGQGLQFLFEYFSETQRNKGNFPGRFSGRQFSNSRSEMNVSTLELGDSALYLCASSFPTRGGDYTDTQYFGPGTRLTVL.

V usage is TRBV21-1 and J usage is TRBJ1-3; the table's D call, TRBD1, has no DNA check behind it. TRBV21-1 is deemed a pseudogene. CDR3 length: 16 amino acids. The CDR3, as DNA: TGTGCCAGCAGCAAAGCGAGCAGGGGTTGTGGAAACACCATATATTTT. Its translation is CASSKASRGCGNTIYF.

This clonotype was seen more than once but under ten times. V is TRBV27 and J is TRBJ1-1, with TRBD1 identical over 7 bases. Germline V gene sequence: CDR1 MNHEY, CDR2 SMNVEV (reference sequence). V gave up 5 bases and J gave up 3 bases; unmatched junction bases: 9. This CDR3 has 15 amino acids. CDR3 nucleotide sequence: TGTGCCAGCAGTACTCAGGGGGTTGCGGACACTGAAGCTTTCTTT. Amino acid sequence: CASSTQGVADTEAFF.

The V call is TRBV6-4, the J call TRBJ2-1; 13 bases agree with TRBD2. CDR3 length: 16 amino acids. Germline CDR1 reads MRHNA; CDR2 reads SNTAGT. With V trimmed by 5 bases and J by 8 bases, 9 bases remained unmatched. The CDR3 region is CASSQTTSGRAHEQFF. CDR3 DNA sequence: TGTGCCAGCAGTCAGACAACTAGCGGGAGGGCCCATGAGCAGTTCTTC.

The table lists this clonotype with a few counts. The chain carries TRBV9 and TRBJ2-1; unclear D gene. This CDR3 is built from 16 residues. Deletions cut 4 bases from V and 0 bases from J, with 14 bases between. The germline CDR1 and CDR2 sequences are SGDLS and YYNGEE. CDR3 region: CASSTGAPNSYNEQFF. CDR3 nucleotides: TGTGCCAGCAGCACTGGAGCCCCAAACTCCTACAATGAGCAGTTCTTC.

This clonotype was counted between two and nine times. The chain employs TRBV3-1 and TRBJ2-6; D unclear. Looked up from germline, CDR1 is LGHDT and CDR2 is YNNKEL (reference sequence). This CDR3 contains 18 residues. V was trimmed by 1 base and J by 1 base, leaving 14 bases between them. The CDR3: CASSQGFGRVSGANVLTF. The DNA of the CDR3 is TGTGCCAGCAGCCAAGGGTTCGGTAGAGTTTCTGGGGCCAACGTCCTGACTTTC. Together with reference TRBV3-1 and TRBJ2-6, the CDR3 gives the full variable domain: DTAVSQTPKYLVTQMGNDKSIKCEQNLGHDTMYWYKQDSKKFLKIMFSYNNKELIINETVPNRFSPKSPDKAHLNLHINSLELGDSAVYFCASSQGFGRVSGANVLTFGAGSRLTVL.

This clonotype was observed many times. The rearrangement links TRBV9 to TRBJ1-3; D is perhaps TRBD1 (6 bases). Germline-derived CDR1 and CDR2 are SGDLS and YYNGEE. Trimming shortened V by 3 bases and J by 0 bases, and 13 bases separated the two germline ends. This CDR3 spans 16 amino acids. The CDR3 coding sequence is TGTGCCAGCAGCGGACAGGAGCTGTTCTCTGGAAACACCATATATTTT. Amino acid sequence: CASSGQELFSGNTIYF.

This clonotype was found a few times. The rearrangement uses TRBV4-2 and TRBJ2-1; the match to TRBD2 covers 8 bases. Trimming removed 0 bases from V and 9 bases from J; junction bases left unmatched: 7. The germline gives CDR1 LGHNA, CDR2 YNFKEQ. The CDR3 covers 15 residues. For the CDR3, the DNA is TGTGCCAGCAGCCAAGATCGATCGGGAGGGGGTGAGCAGTTCTTC. Protein: CASSQDRSGGGEQFF.

A note on this clonotype: A junction boundary mismatches the germline segment, possibly from a read error. This chain connects TRBV5-6 to TRBJ2-5; D remains unclear. This CDR3 has 11 residues. Germline V gene data show CDR1 as SGHDT and CDR2 as YYEEEE. CDR3: CASSLQETLYF. The CDR3 DNA reads TGTGCCAGCAGCCTACAAGAGACCCTGTACTTC.

In this sample, this clonotype turned up many times. V and J are TRBV6-2 or TRBV6-3 and TRBJ1-1; D is perhaps TRBD1 (6 bases). The V gene's germline CDR1 is MNHEY and CDR2 SVGEGT. V was clipped by 4 bases and J by 5 bases, with 17 bases between them. This CDR3 has 15 residues. As DNA, the CDR3 is TGTGCCAGCAGTTCATCGGGACACCCAGGGACTGAAGCTTTCTTT. This sequence encodes CASSSSGHPGTEAFF.

This clonotype showed up just a few times. The rearrangement joins TRBV20-1 to TRBJ1-4; 8 positions agree with TRBD1. Germline lookup yields CDR1 DFQATT and CDR2 SNEGSKA (reference sequence). CDR3 size: 14 residues. V trimming: 6 bases; J trimming: 6 bases; junction bases outside the gene matches: 9. CDR3 nucleotides: TGCAGTGCCCAAGGGACAGGATTATATGAAAAACTGTTTTTT. Its protein product is CSAQGTGLYEKLFF.

This clonotype was counted a few times. V gene TRBV2 combines with J gene TRBJ1-1; D ambiguous. Germline V gives CDR1 SNHLY, CDR2 FYNNEI. The CDR3 contains 12 residues. Between the trimmed V and J ends, which lost 6 bases and 5 bases, there was a span of 10 bases. CDR3: CASRLEWTEAFF. DNA for the CDR3: TGTGCCAGCAGGTTGGAGTGGACTGAAGCTTTCTTT.

The sample holds a few counts of this clonotype. The chain recombines TRBV20-1 with TRBJ2-1, with D unresolved. Trimming cost V 1 base and J 0 bases, with 7 bases left between them. The CDR3 is 14 residues long. Germline V gene data show CDR1 as DFQATT and CDR2 as SNEGSKA (reference sequence). The CDR3 DNA is TGCAGTGCTAGAGTGGGAAGCTCCTACAATGAGCAGTTCTTC. Translating it yields CSARVGSSYNEQFF.

This clonotype was recorded a few times. This chain joins TRBV5-1 and TRBJ2-3; 9 bases line up with TRBD1. V lost 7 bases, J lost 5 bases, and 8 bases stayed unmatched. This CDR3 contains 14 residues. CDR1 and CDR2 from the germline V gene are SGHRS and YFSETQ. The chain's CDR3 is CASWLQGAGDTQYF. In nucleotides, the CDR3 is TGCGCCAGCTGGCTACAGGGGGCCGGAGATACGCAGTATTTT.

This clonotype was picked up a small number of times. The chain combines TRBV2 with TRBJ1-5; tentatively, D is TRBD1 (6 bases). V lost 1 base to trimming and J lost 6 bases, with 13 bases between them. CDR1 and CDR2 from the germline V gene are SNHLY and FYNNEI. The CDR3 contains 15 residues. The CDR3 loop is CASSEEQGGIQPQHF. As DNA, the CDR3 is TGTGCCAGCAGTGAAGAACAGGGCGGTATTCAGCCCCAGCATTTT.

This chain connects TRBV2 to TRBJ2-3; 13 bases are a match to TRBD2. Per germline, CDR1 SNHLY and CDR2 FYNNEI. Losses at the gene ends were 11 bases for V and 5 bases for J; bases not matched to a gene: 4. The CDR3 sequence is 13 residues long. The CDR3 nucleotides read TGTGCCGGACTAGCGGGAGAAGTAGATACGCAGTATTTT. This encodes CAGLAGEVDTQYF.

This clonotype was detected a few times. This chain links TRBV5-5 with TRBJ2-5; D not certain. The CDR3 runs 12 residues. The germline V and J ends were trimmed by 4 bases and 3 bases, with 7 bases remaining between them. Looked up from germline, CDR1 is SGHKS and CDR2 is YYEKEE (reference sequence). CDR3 in amino acids: CASSRTEETQYF. The CDR3 bases are TGTGCCAGCAGCCGGACCGAAGAGACCCAGTACTTC. Complete variable domain (other parts from reference TRBV5-5 and TRBJ2-5): DAGVTQSPTHLIKTRGQQVTLRCSPISGHKSVSWYQQVLGQGPQFIFQYYEKEERGRGNFPDRFSARQFPNYSSELNVNALLLGDSALYLCASSRTEETQYFGPGTRLLVL.